These 11 T cell receptor beta chains were all obtained from the same sample, sequenced in a study of CD8 T cells in Susac syndrome. Random hexamers were used to reverse transcribe an amount of about 0.45 to 1 ug RNA. TCRdb re-analysed the immunoSEQ multiplex PCR reads in MiXCR, keeping a single row per CDR3 protein. The sample carries 200,000 to 250,000 distinct CDR3 sequences, approximately 95% recorded once. The specimen was CD4+ T cells from PBMCs. These receptors originate from a human donor with multiple sclerosis.

The chain has TRBV29-1 and TRBJ1-2; TRBD1 matches at 7 bases. V lost 5 bases to trimming and J lost 2 bases; unmatched junction nucleotides: 2. Germline V gives CDR1 SQVTM, CDR2 ANQGSEA. The CDR3 length is 12 residues. The CDR3 DNA sequence: TGCAGCGTTCGACAGGGAAACTATGGCTACACCTTC. It codes for CSVRQGNYGYTF. The whole variable domain, remainder taken from reference TRBV29-1 and TRBJ1-2, is SAVISQKPSRDICQRGTSLTIQCQVDSQVTMMFWYRQQPGQSLTLIATANQGSEATYESGFVIDKFPISRPNLTFSTLTVSNMSPEDSSIYLCSVRQGNYGYTFGSGTRLTVV.

The genes are TRBV5-6 and TRBJ2-7; D is ambiguous. The V gene's germline CDR1 is SGHDT and CDR2 YYEEEE. V gave up 0 bases and J gave up 3 bases, with 10 bases separating them. This CDR3 is 14 amino acids long. The CDR3 DNA reads as TGTGCCAGCAGCTTGGGACCAGACCTCTACGAGCAGTACGTC. This sequence encodes CASSLGPDLYEQYV.

This CDR3 reads CAWTPGHYSTDTQYF. The CDR3 DNA follows: TGTGCCTGGACTCCGGGACACTACTCCACGGATACGCAGTATTTT. V is TRBV30 and J is TRBJ2-3; maybe TRBD1 (6 bases). CDR1 and CDR2 (germline): GTSNPN, SVGIG (reference sequence). CDR3 size: 15 residues. V gave up 4 bases and J gave up 6 bases, with 20 bases separating them.

This rearrangement joins TRBV27 to TRBJ1-1, with no clear D. CDR1 and CDR2 from the germline V gene are MNHEY and SMNVEV (reference sequence). V was clipped by 5 bases and J by 5 bases, with 12 bases between them. The CDR3 has 13 residues. The CDR3 sequence is CASSPEGRTEAFF. The CDR3 region has the DNA TGTGCCAGCAGTCCAGAAGGGCGGACTGAAGCTTTCTTT.

This chain uses TRBV20-1 with TRBJ1-1, with D hard to call. The length of the CDR3 is 15 residues. CDR1 is DFQATT and CDR2 is SNEGSKA in the germline V gene (reference sequence). V was clipped by 6 bases and J by 1 base, with 18 bases between them. CDR3 region: CSALTSRLRNTEAFF. As DNA, the CDR3 is TGCAGTGCGCTGACATCTCGGCTAAGGAACACTGAAGCTTTCTTT.

The chain links TRBV20-1 to TRBJ1-2; possible D gene TRBD1, 5 bases. The CDR3 loop spans 11 amino acids. Germline CDR1 reads DFQATT; CDR2 reads SNEGSKA (reference sequence). The V and J ends lost 3 bases and 5 bases respectively, with 7 bases between them. The CDR3 protein is CSARTVYGYTF. The CDR3 DNA reads TGCAGTGCTAGGACAGTGTATGGCTACACCTTC.

This chain uses TRBV20-1 with TRBJ2-5, with a tentative D call TRBD1 (6 bases). The CDR3 runs 12 residues. CDR1 and CDR2 (germline): DFQATT, SNEGSKA (reference sequence). Trimming took 4 bases from V and 2 from J, leaving 8 bases between them. Here the CDR3 reads CSAIQGQETQYF. The DNA of the CDR3 is TGCAGTGCTATACAGGGACAAGAGACCCAGTACTTC.

The rearrangement joins TRBV14 to TRBJ2-1, with D possibly matching TRBD1 (6 bases). The CDR3 sequence is 15 residues long. Trimming left V 4 bases short and J 5 bases short, with 15 bases between. From germline, CDR1 is SGHDN and CDR2 FVKESK. The CDR3 protein is CASSRPIRGNNEQFF. CDR3 nucleotide sequence: TGTGCCAGCAGCCGCCCGATTAGGGGGAACAATGAGCAGTTCTTC.

In this sample, this clonotype turned up a few times. The gene calls are TRBV24-1 and TRBJ2-1; D unresolved. Germline CDR1 is KGHDR and CDR2 is SFDVKD. The CDR3 is made up of 13 amino acids. The germline V and J ends were trimmed by 3 bases and 7 bases, with 9 bases remaining between them. DNA of the CDR3: TGTGCCACCAGTGATCCCTTGGGGAATGAGCAGTTCTTC. It codes for CATSDPLGNEQFF.

This clonotype is a singleton in its sample. This chain joins TRBV12-3 or TRBV12-4 and TRBJ2-2, with D tentatively TRBD1 (6 bases). CDR3 length: 11 amino acids. V lost 11 bases and J 11 bases, leaving 15 bases between the germline ends. The CDR3 region is CAGSNRVELFF. CDR3 nucleotides: TGTGCCGGAAGTAACAGGGTCGAGCTGTTTTTT.

This clonotype was detected once. The chain recombines TRBV20-1 with TRBJ1-1, with 10 positions matching TRBD1. J gave up 7 bases and V 5 bases, and 7 bases lay outside the gene matches. CDR1 is DFQATT and CDR2 is SNEGSKA in the germline V gene (reference sequence). This CDR3 region has 13 residues. The CDR3 DNA reads as TGCAGTGCTCAGGGACAGGGGATAATTGAAGCTTTCTTT. Amino acids: CSAQGQGIIEAFF.